This T cell receptor (beta chain) comes out of a study of blood T cell repertoires in COVID-19. Turning to the study itself: The United States, Italy and Spain provided the acute and convalescent COVID-19 samples. Nucleic acid was either cDNA or gDNA, and it came from T cells, B-cell-depleted T cells, or PBMCs.

Original methodology: Amplification with reference gene primers provided the estimates of nucleated cell counts. Measured with immunoSEQ multiplex PCR; TCRdb has only the in-frame clones, and not every one. V, J and clone size are taken as reported in that table, and D and trimming were inferred from the DNA itself. The repertoire has 140,000 or so clones, 80% to 90% of them found once; the top ten carry roughly two fifths. The CDR3 is 17 residues long. V lost 5 bases, J lost 3 bases, and 20 bases lay in between. Germline V gene data show CDR1 as LNHDA and CDR2 as SQIVND (reference sequence). The sequencing sample was made of peripheral blood. J is TRBJ1-5 and V is TRBV19; weak D call: TRBD1 (6 bases). The sequence derives from a man aged 45 to 65 who had recovered from COVID-19. CDR3 nucleotide sequence: TGTGCCAGTAGTCCCACCTTCGGGGGGGCGTTCAATCAGCCCCAGCATTTT. Translated: CASSPTFGGAFNQPQHF. The variable domain in full, completed from reference TRBV19 and TRBJ1-5, reads DGGITQSPKYLFRKEGQNVTLSCEQNLNHDAMYWYRQDPGQGLRLIYYSQIVNDFQKGDIAEGYSVSREKKESFPLTVTSAQKNPTAFYLCASSPTFGGAFNQPQHFGDGTRLSIL.